The 18 T cell receptor beta chains in this list originate from one sample, sequenced in a study of neurological immune-mediated disorders. TCRdb ran MiXCR on the 5' RACE reads and lists one entry per CDR3 protein. The table lists 32,000 or so distinct CDR3 sequences, 9.5% to 13% of them singletons. Material: PBMCs. All receptors derive from a woman aged 60 to 75 in good health.

The table lists this clonotype with many counts. A junction end diverges from the germline sequence, so it may reflect a read error. This rearrangement joins TRBV5-1 to TRBJ1-1; D possibly corresponds to TRBD1 (5 bases). The CDR3 is 15 residues long. Germline V CDR1 and CDR2: SGHRS, YFSETQ. As DNA, the CDR3 is TGCGCCAACAGCTTCGGGACGGCAAGGGACACTGAAGCTTTCTTT. Its translation is CANSFGTARDTEAFF.

To note about this clonotype: At one of its ends the junction is not consistent with the germline gene, which may arise from a read error. This chain links TRBV15 with TRBJ2-1; 8 bases fit TRBD2. The V gene's germline CDR1 is LNHNV and CDR2 YYDKDF (reference sequence). CDR3 length: 15 residues. This CDR3 reads CTTSRDPGGRSEQIF. CDR3 coding DNA: TGTACCACCAGCAGAGATCCGGGGGGGAGAAGTGAGCAGATCTTC.

This chain connects TRBV4-3 to TRBJ2-3; 16 nucleotides agree with TRBD2. The V segment lost 6 bases and the J segment 4 bases; nucleotides outside the gene matches: 7. This CDR3 spans 17 amino acids. Germline V lookup: CDR1 LGHNA, CDR2 YSLEER. The CDR3 region has the DNA TGCGCCAGCAGAATTACGGGACTAGCGGGGGGGGCAGATACGCAGTATTTT. This sequence encodes CASRITGLAGGADTQYF.

This clonotype was picked up many times. Here the CDR3 reads CASSLTSGGAHAQNQNTGELFF. CDR3 bases: TGCGCCAGCAGCTTGACTAGCGGGGGGGCGCATGCCCAAAACCAGAACACCGGGGAGCTGTTTTTT. J is TRBJ2-2 and V is TRBV5-1; 13 bases are a match to TRBD2. Looked up from germline, CDR1 is SGHRS and CDR2 is YFSETQ. The V gene end was trimmed by 1 base and the J gene end by 1 base; junction bases not matched to a gene: 16. This CDR3 spans 22 amino acids.

This clonotype was recorded at least ten times. The chain employs TRBV3-1 and TRBJ2-7; a weak D match, TRBD1 (5 bases). Germline V gives CDR1 LGHDT, CDR2 YNNKEL (reference sequence). Trimming stripped 0 bases from V and 4 bases from J, with 16 bases between. This CDR3 is built from 16 residues. The CDR3 DNA follows: TGTGCCAGCAGCCAAGAGCAGACCAGGGTTTGGTACGAGCAGTACTTC. It yields the protein CASSQEQTRVWYEQYF.

The table lists this clonotype with many counts. This may stem from a read error, because a much larger clone lies one nucleotide away. The chain employs TRBV12-3 or TRBV12-4 and TRBJ1-5; D unresolved. Trimming took 4 bases from V and 7 from J, leaving 11 bases between them. CDR3 length: 13 amino acids. DNA for the CDR3: TGTGCCAGCAGTTCTCGGGGTGGCCAGCCCCAGCATTTT. Its translation: CASSSRGGQPQHF.

At least ten counts were recorded for this clonotype. J is TRBJ2-3 and V is TRBV4-1; 10 positions match TRBD2. Trimming cost V 4 bases and J 6 bases; bases outside gene matches: 16. The germline V gene has CDR1 MGHRA and CDR2 YSYEKL. This CDR3 contains 18 residues. Written as DNA, the CDR3 is TGCGCCAGCAGCCGCAACGCGATGCAGCGGGGGGGCCACGATACGCAGTATTTT. Encoded protein: CASSRNAMQRGGHDTQYF.

Remarks on this clonotype: A junction end diverges from the germline sequence, so it may reflect a read error. The rearrangement uses TRBV3-1 and TRBJ1-2; D ambiguous. CDR1 and CDR2 from the germline V gene are LGHDT and YNNKEL (reference sequence). The CDR3 spans 18 residues. CDR3 region: CVSSQDRFVGARIKGYTF. CDR3 bases: TGTGTCAGCAGCCAAGATAGGTTCGTGGGCGCCAGGATAAAGGGCTACACCTTC.

This clonotype was counted many times. The V and J genes are TRBV3-1 and TRBJ2-7, with unresolved D. V lost 3 bases and J 3 bases, leaving 3 bases between the germline ends. Germline CDR1 and CDR2: LGHDT and YNNKEL (reference sequence). This CDR3 region has 11 residues. CDR3 bases: TGTGCCAGCAGCCATCGCTACGAGCAGTACTTC. This gives the protein CASSHRYEQYF.

The sample holds many counts of this clonotype. This chain joins TRBV5-1 and TRBJ2-1, with 8 bases lining up with TRBD2. In germline, CDR1 is SGHRS, CDR2 YFSETQ. The CDR3 extends over 16 amino acids. V lost 3 bases to trimming and J lost 10 bases; unmatched junction nucleotides: 15. The CDR3, as DNA: TGCGCCAGCAGCTCAGGATCCGGGGGGGCCGAGGAAGAGCAGTTCTTC. Protein: CASSSGSGGAEEEQFF. The variable domain in full, completed from reference TRBV5-1 and TRBJ2-1, reads KAGVTQTPRYLIKTRGQQVTLSCSPISGHRSVSWYQQTPGQGLQFLFEYFSETQRNKGNFPGRFSGRQFSNSRSEMNVSTLELGDSALYLCASSSGSGGAEEEQFFGPGTRLTVL.

This clonotype was seen a handful of times. The chain joins TRBV7-3 to TRBJ1-1; D not certain. V was clipped by 8 bases and J by 0 bases, with 10 bases between them. The germline V gene encodes CDR1 SGHTA and CDR2 FQGTGA. The length of the CDR3 is 13 residues. The CDR3 nucleotides read TGTGCCAGCGGTGAGGAAATGAACACTGAAGCTTTCTTT. Residues: CASGEEMNTEAFF. Drawing the rest from reference TRBV7-3 and TRBJ1-1, the complete variable domain is GAGVSQTPSNKVTEKGKYVELRCDPISGHTALYWYRQSLGQGPEFLIYFQGTGAADDSGLPNDRFFAVRPEGSVSTLKIQRTERGDSAVYLCASGEEMNTEAFFGQGTRLTVV.

This clonotype has ten or more counts. V is TRBV20-1 and J is TRBJ2-5; perhaps TRBD2 as D (7 bases). The CDR3 has 15 amino acids. The germline gives CDR1 DFQATT, CDR2 SNEGSKA (reference sequence). Trimming took off 5 bases at V and 0 bases at J, with 16 bases between the two ends. The DNA of the CDR3 is TGCAGTGCTGGGGGCGGCGGGGGTTACCAAGAGACCCAGTACTTC. It codes for CSAGGGGGYQETQYF.

This clonotype was seen at least ten times. V is TRBV10-3 and J is TRBJ2-7; D is unclear. There are 13 residues in the CDR3. V lost 7 bases and J 1 base, leaving 11 bases between the germline ends. Germline V gene lookup returns CDR1 ENHRY and CDR2 SYGVKD. The CDR3 coding sequence is TGTGCCATCACTACTGGGAATTCCTACGAGCAGTACTTC. As protein: CAITTGNSYEQYF.

This clonotype is labeled as medium-sized (0.01 to 0.1%). This chain links TRBV9 with TRBJ1-4; the D gene is possibly TRBD1 (6 bases). The CDR3 is made up of 16 amino acids. The germline V gene encodes CDR1 SGDLS and CDR2 YYNGEE. The V end was cut by 1 base, the J end by 2 bases, with 12 bases between. The CDR3 bases are TGTGCCAGCAGCGTACAAGGGGGGTCTACTAATGAAAAACTGTTTTTT. This gives the protein CASSVQGGSTNEKLFF. The variable domain in full, completed from reference TRBV9 and TRBJ1-4, reads DSGVTQTPKHLITATGQRVTLRCSPRSGDLSVYWYQQSLDQGLQFLIQYYNGEERAKGNILERFSAQQFPDLHSELNLSSLELGDSALYFCASSVQGGSTNEKLFFGSGTQLSVL.

This clonotype was counted ten times or more. This chain joins TRBV29-1 and TRBJ2-3, with 12 bases identical to TRBD2. Germline CDR1 SQVTM, CDR2 ANQGSEA. V gave up 7 bases and J gave up 3 bases; unmatched junction bases: 11. The CDR3 extends over 16 amino acids. Here the CDR3 DNA reads TGCAGCGCGAGAGGGCTAGCGGGGGGGCCAACAGATACGCAGTATTTT. It specifies CSARGLAGGPTDTQYF.

This clonotype was seen ten or more times. V and J are TRBV20-1 and TRBJ1-1; weak D call: TRBD1 (5 bases). CDR3 length: 13 amino acids. CDR1 is DFQATT and CDR2 is SNEGSKA in the germline V gene (reference sequence). The ends were cut back, 3 bases at V and 4 bases at J, with 12 bases in the middle. The CDR3 protein is CSARDIRITEAFF. CDR3 DNA: TGCAGTGCTAGGGACATTCGAATCACTGAAGCTTTCTTT.

This clonotype showed up many times. The rearrangement uses TRBV3-1 and TRBJ1-5; TRBD1 might be the D (6 bases). Germline CDR1 LGHDT, CDR2 YNNKEL (reference sequence). Trimming removed 1 base from V and 0 bases from J, with 10 bases in between. This CDR3 comprises 16 residues. The CDR3 DNA is TGTGCCAGCAGCCAAGGACAGGCGGATAGCAATCAGCCCCAGCATTTT. Translating it yields CASSQGQADSNQPQHF.

This clonotype was picked up many times. The J gene is TRBJ2-7, the V gene TRBV6-1; 10 bases agree with TRBD1. V was pared by 8 bases and J by 5 bases, with 6 bases of the junction left unmatched. The CDR3 contains 13 residues. Looked up from germline, CDR1 is MNHNS and CDR2 is SASEGT. CDR3 residues: CASDRQGANEQYF. CDR3 in DNA: TGTGCCAGCGACAGACAGGGGGCGAACGAGCAGTACTTC.